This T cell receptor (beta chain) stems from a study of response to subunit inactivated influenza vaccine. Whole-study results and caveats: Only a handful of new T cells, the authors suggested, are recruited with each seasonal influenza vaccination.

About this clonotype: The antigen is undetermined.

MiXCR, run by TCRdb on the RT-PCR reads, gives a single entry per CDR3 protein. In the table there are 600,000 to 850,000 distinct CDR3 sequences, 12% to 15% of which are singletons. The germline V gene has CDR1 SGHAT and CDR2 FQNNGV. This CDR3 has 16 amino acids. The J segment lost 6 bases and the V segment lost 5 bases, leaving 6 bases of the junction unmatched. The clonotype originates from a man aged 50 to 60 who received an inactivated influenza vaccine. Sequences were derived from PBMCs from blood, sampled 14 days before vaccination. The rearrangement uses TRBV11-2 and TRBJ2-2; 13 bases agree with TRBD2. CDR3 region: CASSLWTSGSAGELFF. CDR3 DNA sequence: TGTGCCAGCAGCCTCTGGACTAGCGGGAGCGCCGGGGAGCTGTTTTTT.